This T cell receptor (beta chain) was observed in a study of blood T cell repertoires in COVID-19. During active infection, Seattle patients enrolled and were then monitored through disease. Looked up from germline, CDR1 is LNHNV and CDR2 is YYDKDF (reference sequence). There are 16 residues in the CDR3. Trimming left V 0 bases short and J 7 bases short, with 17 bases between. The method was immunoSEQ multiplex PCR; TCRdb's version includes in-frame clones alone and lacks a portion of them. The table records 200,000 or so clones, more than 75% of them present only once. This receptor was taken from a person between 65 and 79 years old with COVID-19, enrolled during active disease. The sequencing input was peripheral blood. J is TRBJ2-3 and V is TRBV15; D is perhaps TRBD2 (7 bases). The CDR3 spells CATSRESGGRLNTQYF. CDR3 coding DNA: TGTGCCACCAGCAGAGAATCCGGGGGGCGCTTGAATACGCAGTATTTT.